This record looks at one T cell receptor (beta chain) sequence and its context. No antigen is known for it. cDNA for each sample came from eight separate reactions. TCRdb derives one entry per CDR3 protein from the 5' RACE reads, leaving out DNA. The listing contains about 160,000 distinct CDR3 sequences. The sample belongs to a study of monozygotic twins with inflammatory bowel disease. Notes on the study in general: Discrimination among different T cell subtypes was not achievable. For IBD patients, clonotypes shared with others were fewer than for healthy twins, especially with disease activity.

Whole blood without T cell sorting served as the source of isolated total RNA. This CDR3 is 15 amino acids long. Germline CDR1 is SGHRS and CDR2 is YFSETQ. The chain uses TRBV5-1 and TRBJ1-2; TCRdb proposes TRBD1, but this gene call is untestable without DNA. Sequencing was carried out using blood. The clonotype originates from a human donor with ulcerative colitis or Crohn's disease, or a healthy co-twin of an affected twin (not recorded which). The CDR3 loop reads CASSLPGTGNYGYTF.